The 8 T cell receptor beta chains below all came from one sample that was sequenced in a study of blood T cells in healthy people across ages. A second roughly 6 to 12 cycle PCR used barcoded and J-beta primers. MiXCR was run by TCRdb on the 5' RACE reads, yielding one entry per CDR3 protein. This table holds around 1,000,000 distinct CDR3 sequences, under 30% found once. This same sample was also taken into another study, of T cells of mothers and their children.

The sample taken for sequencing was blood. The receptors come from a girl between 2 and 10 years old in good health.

CDR3 sequence reads: CASSQDGAGVEDEQFF. CDR3 coding DNA: TGTGCCAGCAGCCAAGACGGCGCAGGGGTCGAGGATGAGCAGTTCTTC. The rearrangement links TRBV3-1 to TRBJ2-5; D perhaps matches TRBD1 (6 bases). The J call may be wrong; the DNA end is better matched by TRBJ2-1. Per the germline V gene, CDR1 is LGHDT and CDR2 is YNNKEL (reference sequence). CDR3 length: 16 residues.

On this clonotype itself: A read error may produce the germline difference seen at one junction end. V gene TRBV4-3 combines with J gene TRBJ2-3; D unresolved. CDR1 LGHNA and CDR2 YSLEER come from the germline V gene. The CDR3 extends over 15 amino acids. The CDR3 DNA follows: TGCGCCAGCAGCCAAGAACCCGTTCCGGCAGATACGCACTATTTT. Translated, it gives CASSQEPVPADTHYF.

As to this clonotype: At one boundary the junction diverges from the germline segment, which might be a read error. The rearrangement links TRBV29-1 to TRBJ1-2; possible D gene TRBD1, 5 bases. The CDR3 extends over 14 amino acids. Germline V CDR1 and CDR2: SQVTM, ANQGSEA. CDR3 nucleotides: TGCAGCCTCTACTTACCGGACAAGAACTATGACTACACCTTC. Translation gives CSLYLPDKNYDYTF.

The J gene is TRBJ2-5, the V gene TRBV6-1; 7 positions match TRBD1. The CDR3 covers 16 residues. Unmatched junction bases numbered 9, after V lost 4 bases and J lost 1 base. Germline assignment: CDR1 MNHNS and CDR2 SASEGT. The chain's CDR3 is CASSGLFDRAQETQYF. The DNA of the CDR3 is TGTGCCAGCAGTGGCTTATTCGACAGGGCCCAAGAGACCCAGTACTTC.

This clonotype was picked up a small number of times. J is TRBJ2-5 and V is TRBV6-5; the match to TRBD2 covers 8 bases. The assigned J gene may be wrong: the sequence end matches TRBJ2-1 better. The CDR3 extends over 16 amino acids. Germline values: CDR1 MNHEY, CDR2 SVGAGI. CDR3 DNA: TGTGCCAGCAGTTACGCAGCGGGGGCCGCGGGGGATGAGCAGTTCTTC. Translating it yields CASSYAAGAAGDEQFF.

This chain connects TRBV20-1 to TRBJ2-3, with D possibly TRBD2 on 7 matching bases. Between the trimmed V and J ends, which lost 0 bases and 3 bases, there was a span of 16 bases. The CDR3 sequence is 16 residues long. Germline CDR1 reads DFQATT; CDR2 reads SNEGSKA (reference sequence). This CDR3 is CSARDPGGQWTDTQYF. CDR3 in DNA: TGCAGTGCTAGAGATCCCGGGGGGCAGTGGACAGATACGCAGTATTTT.

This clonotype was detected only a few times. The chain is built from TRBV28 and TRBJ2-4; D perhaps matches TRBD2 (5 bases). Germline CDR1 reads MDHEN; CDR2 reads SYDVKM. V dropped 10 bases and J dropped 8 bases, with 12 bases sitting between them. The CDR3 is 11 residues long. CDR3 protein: CATEGVHIQYF. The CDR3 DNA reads TGTGCCACCGAGGGTGTTCACATTCAGTACTTC.

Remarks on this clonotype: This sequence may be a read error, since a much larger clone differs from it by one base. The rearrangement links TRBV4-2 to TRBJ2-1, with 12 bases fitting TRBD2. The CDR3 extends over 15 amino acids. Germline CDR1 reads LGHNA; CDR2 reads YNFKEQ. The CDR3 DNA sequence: TGTGCCAGCAGCCAAGGACTAGCGGGGGCGGAGACCCAGTGCTTC. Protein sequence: CASSQGLAGAETQCF.